These T cell receptor beta chains were read from a single sample in a study of PD-L1 blockade in urothelial cancer. Sequencing used immunoSEQ multiplex PCR; TCRdb keeps in-frame clones, though not all of them. The sample includes 90,000 or so clones, more than 80% of them seen just once. The sequencing here drew on PBMCs, taken around atezolizumab (anti-PD-L1) treatment. All receptors derive from an elderly woman with urothelial cancer. Both conserved end residues are part of each CDR3. A D gene is named only where the DNA matches it firmly. Some rows have no size entry. The others give once, few or many, or a class for an expanded clone.

CASSPGHRVGGQYF	TGTGCCAGCAGTCCGGGACACAGGGTGGGTGGGCAGTACTTC	.	TRBV28	.	TRBJ2-7
CASSVRGRTEAFF	TGTGCCAGCAGCGTCAGGGGGCGAACTGAAGCTTTCTTT	TRBD1	TRBV27	.	TRBJ1-1
CASRNAGGSYNEQFF	TGTGCCAGCAGAAACGCGGGAGGCTCCTACAATGAGCAGTTCTTC	TRBD2	TRBV27	.	TRBJ2-1
CASSIAVGGSAGELFF	TGTGCCAGTAGTATAGCCGTCGGGGGTAGTGCCGGGGAGCTGTTTTTT	.	TRBV19	.	TRBJ2-2
CASSAATDRNTIYF	TGTGCCAGCAGCGCAGCGACAGATCGAAACACCATATATTTT	.	TRBV5-4	.	TRBJ1-3
CATSSVGGLGRHEQFF	TGTGCCACCAGCAGTGTAGGGGGCCTTGGGCGTCACGAGCAGTTCTTC	TRBD1	TRBV15	.	TRBJ2-1
CASSELGQYNEQFF	TGTGCCAGCAGTGAACTAGGACAGTACAATGAGCAGTTCTTC	.	TRBV6-1	.	TRBJ2-1
CASSEPGGETQYF	TGTGCCAGCAGCGAACCCGGGGGGGAGACCCAGTACTTC	TRBD2	TRBV5-4	once	TRBJ2-5
CASSITGGPEAFF	TGTGCCAGCAGCATTACAGGGGGCCCTGAAGCTTTCTTT	TRBD1	TRBV28	.	TRBJ1-1
CASRQGGEKLFF	TGTGCCAGCAGGCAGGGAGGTGAAAAACTGTTTTTT	.	TRBV28	.	TRBJ1-4
CASSEALGEAYGYTF	TGTGCCAGCAGTGAAGCGCTGGGGGAGGCCTATGGCTACACCTTC	.	TRBV2	.	TRBJ1-2
CASSPPQTTNEKLFF	TGTGCCAGCAGTCCCCCTCAGACAACTAATGAAAAACTGTTTTTT	.	TRBV28	.	TRBJ1-4
CASSLEQNTEAFF	TGTGCCAGCAGCTTAGAACAGAACACTGAAGCTTTCTTT	.	TRBV7-3	.	TRBJ1-1
CASRQENTEAFF	TGTGCCAGCAGACAGGAGAACACTGAAGCTTTCTTT	.	TRBV2	.	TRBJ1-1
CASSVGTGSSNEQFF	TGTGCCAGCAGCGTCGGGACAGGGTCTAGCAATGAGCAGTTCTTC	TRBD1	TRBV9	.	TRBJ2-1
CAISSGSYEQYF	TGTGCCATCAGTTCCGGCTCCTACGAGCAGTACTTC	.	TRBV10-3	.	TRBJ2-7
CASSFHRVSYEQYF	TGTGCCAGCAGTTTCCACAGGGTATCCTACGAGCAGTACTTC	.	TRBV27	.	TRBJ2-7
CASSYAGQLEAFF	TGTGCCAGCAGTTACGCCGGACAGCTTGAAGCTTTCTTT	.	TRBV6-5	.	TRBJ1-1
CASSLAEKLFF	TGTGCCAGCAGTTTAGCGGAAAAACTGTTTTTT	.	TRBV28	.	TRBJ1-4
CASSPRTSGTYEQYF	TGCGCCAGCAGCCCGAGGACTAGCGGAACCTACGAGCAGTACTTC	TRBD2	TRBV5-1	.	TRBJ2-7
CASTDGRDTEAFF	TGTGCCAGCACCGACGGGCGGGACACTGAAGCTTTCTTT	.	TRBV2	.	TRBJ1-1
CSGLGTGGPGELFF	TGCAGCGGCCTAGGGACAGGGGGGCCAGGGGAGCTGTTTTTT	TRBD1	TRBV29-1	.	TRBJ2-2
CASSAGTSPGNEQYF	TGTGCCAGCAGTGCCGGTACTAGCCCTGGGAACGAGCAGTACTTC	.	TRBV6-1	.	TRBJ2-7
CASSRQGQAGETQYF	TGTGCCAGCAGCCGTCAGGGACAGGCCGGAGAGACCCAGTACTTC	TRBD1	TRBV5-4	few	TRBJ2-5
CASSPGQGSTGELFF	TGTGCCAGCAGTCCTGGACAGGGCAGCACCGGGGAGCTGTTTTTT	TRBD1	TRBV28	.	TRBJ2-2
CASSADPGQGANGYTF	TGTGCCAGCAGCGCTGATCCGGGACAGGGGGCTAATGGCTACACCTTC	TRBD1	TRBV9	.	TRBJ1-2
CSVEVLAGLTDTQYF	TGCAGCGTTGAAGTACTAGCGGGACTGACAGATACGCAGTATTTT	TRBD2	TRBV29-1	.	TRBJ2-3
CASSAGLAVSTDTQYF	TGTGCCAGCAGCGCGGGACTAGCAGTTAGCACAGATACGCAGTATTTT	TRBD2	TRBV9	once	TRBJ2-3
CASSPPTGTGGYNEQFF	TGTGCCAGCTCACCACCCACCGGGACAGGGGGTTACAATGAGCAGTTCTTC	TRBD1	TRBV18	.	TRBJ2-1
CASSQDVGGGVRVGQPQHF	TGTGCCAGCAGCCAAGATGTTGGAGGGGGCGTGAGGGTAGGACAGCCCCAGCATTTT	TRBD1	TRBV4-2	.	TRBJ1-5
CASSSGALVQGTQYF	TGTGCCAGCAGTTCTGGAGCACTCGTACAGGGTACGCAGTATTTT	.	TRBV28	.	TRBJ2-3
CASSPRTSGTYEQYF	TGTGCCAGCTCACCAAGGACTAGCGGTACCTACGAGCAGTACTTC	TRBD2	TRBV18	once	TRBJ2-7
CATRDSMNTGELFF	TGTGCCACCAGAGACAGTATGAACACCGGGGAGCTGTTTTTT	.	TRBV6-5	.	TRBJ2-2
CASSPRDRRRGGYTF	TGTGCCAGTAGTCCTAGGGACAGACGAAGAGGGGGCTACACCTTC	TRBD1	TRBV19	.	TRBJ1-2
CASSIIGQGGDEQFF	TGTGCCAGTAGTATTATTGGACAGGGCGGGGATGAGCAGTTCTTC	TRBD1	TRBV19	.	TRBJ2-1
CASSEYGRVNYGYTF	TGTGCCAGCAGTGAATACGGCAGGGTTAACTATGGCTACACCTTC	.	TRBV25-1	.	TRBJ1-2
CASSRRSGTGLSDTQYF	TGTGCCAGCTCACGCCGATCCGGGACAGGGCTGTCAGATACGCAGTATTTT	TRBD1	TRBV18	.	TRBJ2-3
CSVEENSDTQYF	TGCAGCGTTGAAGAAAACTCAGATACGCAGTATTTT	.	TRBV29-1	.	TRBJ2-3
CASSHRDTRLPEQFF	TGTGCCAGTAGCCATCGGGACACACGTTTGCCTGAGCAGTTCTTC	.	TRBV19	few	TRBJ2-1
CASSQITSSEQFF	TGTGCCAGTAGTCAAATTACTAGCAGCGAGCAGTTCTTC	.	TRBV19	.	TRBJ2-1
CASSPGGTGGLSGYTF	TGTGCCAGCAGCCCTGGGGGGACAGGGGGTTTAAGTGGCTACACCTTC	TRBD1	TRBV25-1	.	TRBJ1-2
CASLQDVTNEKLFF	TGTGCCAGCCTTCAGGATGTGACTAATGAAAAACTGTTTTTT	.	TRBV28	.	TRBJ1-4
CASSIDGQGTYNEQFF	TGTGCCAGTAGTATAGATGGGCAGGGCACCTACAATGAGCAGTTCTTC	.	TRBV19	.	TRBJ2-1
CASTREVYNEQFF	TGTGCCAGCACTCGGGAGGTCTACAATGAGCAGTTCTTC	TRBD2	TRBV6-1	.	TRBJ2-1
CASTGQGRSVGELFF	TGTGCCAGTACGGGACAGGGGAGGTCAGTTGGGGAGCTGTTTTTT	TRBD1	TRBV19	.	TRBJ2-2
CASSAGDGHEQYF	TGTGCCAGCTCCGCAGGGGATGGACACGAGCAGTACTTC	.	TRBV2	.	TRBJ2-7
CASSRMTGNTEAFF	TGCGCCAGCAGCCGGATGACTGGGAACACTGAAGCTTTCTTT	.	TRBV5-1	.	TRBJ1-1
CASAGTGNTIYF	TGTGCCAGCGCCGGGACTGGAAACACCATATATTTT	.	TRBV6-1	few	TRBJ1-3
CASSPGNKGTNEKLFF	TGCGCCAGCAGCCCAGGGAACAAGGGAACTAATGAAAAACTGTTTTTT	.	TRBV5-1	.	TRBJ1-4
CASSEPPSRAFF	TGTGCCAGCAGTGAACCGCCTAGCCGAGCTTTCTTT	.	TRBV6-1	.	TRBJ1-1
CASNRDTSGANVLTF	TGTGCCAGCAATCGAGACACCTCTGGGGCCAACGTCCTGACTTTC	.	TRBV6-1	.	TRBJ2-6
CASSPRGTYEQYF	TGTGCCAGCAGCCCCCGGGGGACCTACGAGCAGTACTTC	.	TRBV7-6	.	TRBJ2-7
CASSVDSFTEAFF	TGTGCCAGCAGCGTAGATTCGTTCACTGAAGCTTTCTTT	.	TRBV9	few	TRBJ1-1
CASRTTAARDTQYF	TGCGCCAGCAGAACGACAGCTGCGCGAGATACGCAGTATTTT	.	TRBV5-1	.	TRBJ2-3
CASSYTGGYEQYF	TGTGCCAGCAGTTACACAGGGGGCTACGAGCAGTACTTC	TRBD1	TRBV6-5	.	TRBJ2-7